Listed below are T cell receptor beta chains from one sample, sequenced in a study of identical twins. TCRdb re-analysed the 5' RACE reads in MiXCR, keeping a single row per CDR3 protein. In the table there are about 240,000 distinct CDR3 sequences, 8% to 11% of which are singletons. Sequenced input: memory T cells sorted from blood. These receptors were obtained from a man in his fifties or sixties in good health. CDR3s include the opening cysteine and the closing phenylalanine or tryptophan. The D gene is left open where the match is weak. The size field is filled for only some rows; it gives once, few, many or a size class.

V,size,J,D,DNA,CDR3
TRBV5-1,NA,TRBJ2-5,TRBD1,TGCGCCAGCAGAACAGGGGATGGGACCCAGTACTTC,CASRTGDGTQYF
TRBV24-1,many,TRBJ2-2,TRBD1,TGTGCCACCAGTGACCTGGGACAGGGGGCGGCCGGGGAGCTGTTTTTT,CATSDLGQGAAGELFF
TRBV5-4,few,TRBJ1-3,NA,TGTGCCAGCAGCTTGGCAGGATCCTCTGGAAACACCATATATTTT,CASSLAGSSGNTIYF
TRBV20-1,few,TRBJ2-1,NA,TGCAGTGCGCGGGACGAGAGACCTTACAATGAGCAGTTCTTC,CSARDERPYNEQFF
TRBV28,NA,TRBJ2-7,TRBD2,TGTGCCAGCAGTTCAACCGGGACTAGCGTTTCCGAGCAGTACTTC,CASSSTGTSVSEQYF
TRBV27,few,TRBJ2-1,NA,TGTGCCAGCAGTTCTCTCCCGGGACTCTACAATGAGCAGTTCTTC,CASSSLPGLYNEQFF
TRBV10-3,few,TRBJ2-7,NA,TGTGCCATCAGGCCCCCCGCTAGTTATGGGCAGTACTTC,CAIRPPASYGQYF
TRBV20-1,NA,TRBJ1-2,NA,TGCAGTGTATTGATTTTCTATGGCTACACCTTC,CSVLIFYGYTF
TRBV11-2,many,TRBJ2-7,NA,TGTGCCAGCAGCTTAGGGGGGGTGGTGAGCTCCTACGAGCAGTACTTC,CASSLGGVVSSYEQYF
TRBV2,many,TRBJ2-7,TRBD2,TGTGCCGGCAGGACTAGCGGGAGCTACGAGCAGTACTTC,CAGRTSGSYEQYF
TRBV5-1,many,TRBJ2-3,NA,TGCGCCAGCAGGGACGGGAGCACAGATACGCAGTATTTT,CASRDGSTDTQYF
TRBV7-2,few,TRBJ2-4,NA,TGTGCCAGCAGCTCCGAACCCAAAAACATTCAGTACTTC,CASSSEPKNIQYF
TRBV10-3,many,TRBJ1-2,TRBD1,TGTGCCATCAGAGTGACAGGGATAAACTATGGCTACACCTTC,CAIRVTGINYGYTF
TRBV9,NA,TRBJ2-1,TRBD2,TGTGCCAGCAGCGAGAGGGTGACTAGCGGGGGGACGTGGAATGAGCAGTTCTTC,CASSERVTSGGTWNEQFF
TRBV12-3/TRBV12-4,few,TRBJ2-1,TRBD1,TGTGCCAGCAGTTTTGGGACAGGCCGAGTCAACTACAATGAGCAGTTCTTC,CASSFGTGRVNYNEQFF
TRBV11-2,many,TRBJ2-2,NA,TGTGCCAGCAGCTTTTTAAAGGGAAACACCGGGGAGCTGTTTTTT,CASSFLKGNTGELFF
TRBV5-1,few,TRBJ2-5,NA,TGCGCCAGCAGCTTCGGACAATCTCAAGAGACCCAGTACTTC,CASSFGQSQETQYF
TRBV20-1,many,TRBJ1-1,TRBD1,TGCAGTGCTAGGCCGGGACAGGGGAGAACTGAAGCTTTCTTT,CSARPGQGRTEAFF
TRBV4-3,NA,TRBJ2-7,TRBD1,TGCGCCAGCAGCGCCCGGACAGGGGGCGCCTACGAGCAGTACTTC,CASSARTGGAYEQYF
TRBV6-2/TRBV6-3,few,TRBJ1-1,NA,TGTGCCAGCAGTTACGTGGGCCGAACTGAAGCTTTCTTT,CASSYVGRTEAFF
TRBV28,NA,TRBJ1-5,NA,TGTGCCAGCAGTTTATGGCGGACTACTAATCAGCCCCAGCATTTT,CASSLWRTTNQPQHF
TRBV20-1,many,TRBJ2-7,TRBD2,TGCAGTGCTAGAAAACTAGCGGCCCCCTACGAGCAGTACTTC,CSARKLAAPYEQYF
TRBV7-9,few,TRBJ1-1,NA,TGTGCCAGCAGCAGCCGAACCGAAGGGTACACTGAAGCTTTCTTT,CASSSRTEGYTEAFF
TRBV2,many,TRBJ2-7,TRBD2,TGTGCCAGCAGTGGGACTAGGGCTGGCGAGCAGTACTTC,CASSGTRAGEQYF
TRBV10-3,many,TRBJ2-3,NA,TGTGCCATCAGGGACCGATACACAGATACGCAGTATTTT,CAIRDRYTDTQYF
TRBV15,NA,TRBJ2-1,TRBD1,TGTGCCACCAGCAGAGAGCAGGGGGCCTACAATGAGCAGTTCTTC,CATSREQGAYNEQFF
TRBV2,NA,TRBJ1-3,TRBD1,TGTGCCAGCAGTGACGCCGGACAGGAAGGAAACACCATATATTTT,CASSDAGQEGNTIYF
TRBV18,NA,TRBJ2-2,NA,TGTGCCAGCTCACCACCGGGCCTTTCCGTCACCGGGGAGCTGTTTTTT,CASSPPGLSVTGELFF
TRBV7-3,NA,TRBJ2-5,TRBD2,TGTGCCAGCAGCATCGGACTAGCGGGAGGGCGGGAGACCCAGTACTTC,CASSIGLAGGRETQYF